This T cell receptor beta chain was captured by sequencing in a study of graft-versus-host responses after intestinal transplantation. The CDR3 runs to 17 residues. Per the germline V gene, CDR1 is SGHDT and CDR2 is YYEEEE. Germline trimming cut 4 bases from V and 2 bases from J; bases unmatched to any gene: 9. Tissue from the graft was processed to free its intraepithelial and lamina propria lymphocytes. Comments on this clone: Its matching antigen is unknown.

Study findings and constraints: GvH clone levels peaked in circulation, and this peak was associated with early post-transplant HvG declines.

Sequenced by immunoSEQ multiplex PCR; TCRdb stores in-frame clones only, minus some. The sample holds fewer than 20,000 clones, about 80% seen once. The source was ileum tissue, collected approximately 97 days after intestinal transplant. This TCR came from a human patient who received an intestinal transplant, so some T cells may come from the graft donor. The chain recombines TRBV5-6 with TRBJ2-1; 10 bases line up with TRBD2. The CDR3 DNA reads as TGTGCCAGCAGCGTAGTATCCGGGACTAGCGCCTACAATGAGCAGTTCTTC. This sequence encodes CASSVVSGTSAYNEQFF.